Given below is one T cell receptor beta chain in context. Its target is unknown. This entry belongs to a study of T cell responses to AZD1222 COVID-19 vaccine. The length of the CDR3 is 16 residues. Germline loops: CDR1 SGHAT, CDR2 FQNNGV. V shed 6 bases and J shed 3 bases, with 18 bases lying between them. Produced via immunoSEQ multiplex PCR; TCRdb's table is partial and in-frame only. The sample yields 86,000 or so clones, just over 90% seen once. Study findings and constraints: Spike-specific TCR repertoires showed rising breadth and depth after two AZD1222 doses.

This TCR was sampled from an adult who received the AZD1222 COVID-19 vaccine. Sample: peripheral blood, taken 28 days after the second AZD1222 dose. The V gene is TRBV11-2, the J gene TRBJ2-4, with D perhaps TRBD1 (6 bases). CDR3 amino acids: CASRKVGAGGKNIQYF. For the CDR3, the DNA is TGTGCCAGCAGAAAGGTGGGGGCTGGGGGCAAAAACATTCAGTACTTC.